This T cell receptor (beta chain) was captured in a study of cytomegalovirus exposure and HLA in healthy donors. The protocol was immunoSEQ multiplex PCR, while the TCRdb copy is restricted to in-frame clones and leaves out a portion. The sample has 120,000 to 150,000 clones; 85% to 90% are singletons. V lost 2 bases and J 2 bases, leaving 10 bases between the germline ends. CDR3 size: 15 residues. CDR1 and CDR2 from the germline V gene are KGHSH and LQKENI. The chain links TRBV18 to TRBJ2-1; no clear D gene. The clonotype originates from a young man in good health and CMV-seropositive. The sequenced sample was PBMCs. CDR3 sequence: CASSPDALAYNEQFF. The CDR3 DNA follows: TGTGCCAGCTCACCAGATGCGCTAGCCTACAATGAGCAGTTCTTC.